The 26 T cell receptor beta chains below come from one sample, sequenced in a study of shared clonotypes between healthy human individuals. The assay was immunoSEQ multiplex PCR, and TCRdb's table has in-frame clones only and misses some. In the table there are some 1.5 million clones, more than 95% of which are singletons. Material for sequencing was naive CD4+ T cells sorted from blood. Subset meaning: CD45RA+ positively selected. These receptor sequences come from a man under 40 in good health.

This clone showed up just once. The rearrangement uses TRBV4-2 and TRBJ1-3; the match to TRBD1 covers 11 bases. This CDR3 has 16 amino acids. Germline V CDR1 and CDR2: LGHNA, YNFKEQ. J lost 6 bases, V lost 5 bases, and 9 bases had no gene match. CDR3 bases: TGTGCCAGCAGCTTGCCTCTGGGACAGGGGGAAAACACCATATATTTT. It specifies CASSLPLGQGENTIYF.

The chain links TRBV5-1 to TRBJ2-2, with D hard to call. The CDR3 consists of 16 residues. Trimming removed 0 bases at V and 6 bases at J, with 15 bases between. Per germline, CDR1 SGHRS and CDR2 YFSETQ. The CDR3 DNA reads TGCGCCAGCAGCTTGGCTACGGGCTTCGTCGCCGGGGAGCTGTTTTTT. This translates into CASSLATGFVAGELFF.

The V call is TRBV28, the J call TRBJ2-7; D remains unclear. Per the germline V gene, CDR1 is MDHEN and CDR2 is SYDVKM. The CDR3 runs 12 residues. V was pared by 8 bases and J by 3 bases, with 11 bases between. The CDR3 DNA is TGTGCCAGCGCCGGTATAGACTACGAGCAGTACTTC. This sequence encodes CASAGIDYEQYF.

The J gene is TRBJ2-7, the V gene TRBV4-2; possible D gene TRBD1, 5 bases. The CDR3 runs to 15 residues. Germline CDR1 and CDR2: LGHNA and YNFKEQ. Trimming removed 5 bases at V and 1 base at J, with 15 bases between. CDR3 in amino acids: CASSLAGHGSYEQYF. The CDR3 DNA is TGTGCCAGCAGCTTAGCAGGGCACGGGTCCTACGAGCAGTACTTC.

This chain uses TRBV6-5 with TRBJ2-4; no clear D. The germline V and J ends were trimmed by 4 bases and 9 bases, with 13 bases remaining between them. The CDR3 is 13 residues long. Germline V gene sequence: CDR1 MNHEY, CDR2 SVGAGI. Written as DNA, the CDR3 is TGTGCCAGCAGTTTTTCAGGTCATGCCATTCAGTACTTC. Translation gives CASSFSGHAIQYF.

This clone was seen once. CDR3 sequence: CASSRGQGHGANVLTF. The CDR3 DNA reads TGTGCCAGCAGCAGAGGACAGGGTCACGGGGCCAACGTCCTGACTTTC. The chain employs TRBV5-8 and TRBJ2-6, with 8 bases identical to TRBD1. This CDR3 region has 16 residues. With V trimmed by 4 bases and J by 4 bases, 7 bases remained unmatched. Germline V gene data show CDR1 as SGHTS and CDR2 as YDEGEE.

The V and J genes are TRBV4-1 and TRBJ1-5; D remains unclear. CDR1 and CDR2 (germline): MGHRA, YSYEKL. The CDR3 covers 15 residues. V was cut by 0 bases and J by 9 bases, with 15 bases left in between. DNA of the CDR3: TGCGCCAGCAGCCAAGAGGGCACGGGGTCAAGGCCCCAGCATTTT. Protein sequence: CASSQEGTGSRPQHF.

This clone appeared a single time. The chain has TRBV29-1 and TRBJ2-3, with 8 bases identical to TRBD2. Trimming at V came to 6 bases and at J to 2 bases, leaving 10 bases not matched to a gene. Germline CDR1 reads SQVTM; CDR2 reads ANQGSEA. This CDR3 is 15 amino acids long. CDR3 protein: CSVIFLAGPTDTQYF. The CDR3 DNA is TGCAGCGTCATATTTCTAGCGGGCCCCACAGATACGCAGTATTTT.

This chain connects TRBV4-1 to TRBJ2-5; either TRBD1 or TRBD2 may fit D (5 bases each). Germline CDR1 is MGHRA and CDR2 is YSYEKL. Trimming left V 0 bases short and J 4 bases short, with 12 bases between. This CDR3 is 15 amino acids long. The CDR3 DNA reads TGCGCCAGCAGCCAAGACCCCGGGACGTCAGAGACCCAGTACTTC. Protein product: CASSQDPGTSETQYF.

V gene TRBV6-9 combines with J gene TRBJ2-3; TRBD1 aligns across 7 bases. The CDR3 consists of 13 residues. V was clipped by 7 bases and J by 4 bases; unmatched bases: 5. Germline values: CDR1 MNHGY, CDR2 SVAAGI. The CDR3 protein is CASKNRGSDTQYF. CDR3 coding DNA: TGTGCCAGCAAGAACAGGGGTTCAGATACGCAGTATTTT.

The J gene is TRBJ2-2, the V gene TRBV28, with TRBD2 identical over 12 bases. Germline CDR1 MDHEN, CDR2 SYDVKM. CDR3 length equals 14 residues. V dropped 8 bases and J dropped 4; count of bases not matched to a gene: 2. The CDR3 here is CASGTSGSTGELFF. CDR3 DNA sequence: TGTGCCAGCGGGACTAGCGGGTCCACCGGGGAGCTGTTTTTT.

V and J are TRBV12-5 and TRBJ2-5, with a possible D match to TRBD2 (5 bases). Germline values: CDR1 LGHNT, CDR2 FRNRAP. The CDR3 totals 14 residues. Trimming pared 9 bases from V and 5 bases from J, leaving 19 bases between. This CDR3 is CASSHSRASETQYF. The CDR3 DNA sequence: TGTGCTAGCTCACACTCAAGGGCTAGCGAGACCCAGTACTTC.

This rearrangement joins TRBV5-5 to TRBJ2-7; the D call may be TRBD1 or TRBD2 (5 bases each). V shed 1 base and J shed 8 bases, with 22 bases lying between them. Germline V CDR1 and CDR2: SGHKS, YYEKEE (reference sequence). This CDR3 spans 16 amino acids. The CDR3 spells CASSLWLRDPTLQQYF. The DNA of the CDR3 is TGTGCCAGCAGCTTGTGGCTTCGGGACCCTACCTTGCAGCAGTACTTC.

The sample holds one count of this clone. The rearrangement links TRBV9 to TRBJ2-3, with D perhaps matching TRBD2 (5 bases). The CDR3 contains 12 residues. Trimming removed 0 bases from V and 8 bases from J, with 7 bases in between. CDR1 and CDR2 (germline): SGDLS, YYNGEE. The CDR3 DNA follows: TGTGCCAGCAGCGTAGATCGGGGTACGCAGTATTTT. It is translated as CASSVDRGTQYF.

This chain connects TRBV6-6 to TRBJ1-2, with unresolved D. CDR3 length equals 13 residues. Germline loops: CDR1 MNHNY, CDR2 SVGAGI (reference sequence). The germline V and J ends were trimmed by 5 bases and 8 bases, with 15 bases remaining between them. DNA of the CDR3: TGTGCCAGCAGTGACCAGGCCGGGAAGGGCTACACCTTC. This encodes CASSDQAGKGYTF.

V gene TRBV9 combines with J gene TRBJ2-1; TRBD1 matches 9 bases. Germline CDR1 and CDR2: SGDLS and YYNGEE. V gave up 0 bases and J gave up 0 bases; unmatched junction bases: 10. The CDR3 runs 19 residues. The CDR3, as DNA: TGTGCCAGCAGCGTAGCCGGGACAGGGAACGGGCTCTCCTACAATGAGCAGTTCTTC. This gives the protein CASSVAGTGNGLSYNEQFF.

The chain joins TRBV12-2 to TRBJ2-3; the DNA was not compared with TRBD2, the D call given in the table. TRBV12-2 is a documented pseudogene. The CDR3 covers 17 residues. The CDR3 DNA is TGTGCAAGTCGCATAGAACTAGCGGGAGGGACCACAGATACGCAGTATTTT. As protein: CASRIELAGGTTDTQYF.

This sequence joins TRBV4-3 and TRBJ2-5, with D perhaps TRBD1 (5 bases). There are 13 residues in the CDR3. The ends were cut back, 4 bases at V and 5 bases at J, with 11 bases in the middle. The germline gives CDR1 LGHNA, CDR2 YSLEER. CDR3 sequence: CASSPGRAETQYF. Written as DNA, the CDR3 is TGCGCCAGCAGCCCCGGCAGGGCGGAGACCCAGTACTTC.

The chain has TRBV7-2 and TRBJ2-1, with 8 positions matching TRBD2. Germline assignment: CDR1 SGHTA and CDR2 FQGNSA. J lost 5 bases, V lost 5 bases, and 8 bases had no gene match. This CDR3 is built from 15 residues. The CDR3, as DNA: TGTGCCAGCAGCCTAACTAGCGGCACAAACAATGAGCAGTTCTTC. Translating it yields CASSLTSGTNNEQFF.

The chain carries TRBV18 and TRBJ2-1; D might be TRBD2 (5 bases). V was pared by 3 bases and J by 6 bases, with 9 bases between. The CDR3 runs 13 residues. Per germline, CDR1 KGHSH and CDR2 LQKENI. The CDR3 reads CASSPERANEQFF. CDR3 coding DNA: TGTGCCAGCTCACCTGAGAGGGCCAATGAGCAGTTCTTC.

The count of this clone is one. Compared with germline, one end of the junction differs, possibly owing to a read error. The chain employs TRBV7-2 and TRBJ2-1, with D possibly TRBD2 on 5 matching bases. CDR3 size: 12 residues. Germline lookup yields CDR1 SGHTA and CDR2 FQGNSA. CDR3 DNA: TGTGCCAGCAGCTTATTCGAACTAGATGAGGTCTTC. Protein sequence: CASSLFELDEVF. Complete variable domain (other parts from reference TRBV7-2 and TRBJ2-1): GAGVSQSPSNKVTEKGKDVELRCDPISGHTALYWYRQSLGQGLEFLIYFQGNSAPDKSGLPSDRFSAERTGGSVSTLTIQRTQQEDSAVYLCASSLFELDEVFGPGTRLTVL.

The chain couples TRBV10-2 to TRBJ2-1; 10 bases align to TRBD2. The CDR3 length is 13 residues. After removal of 8 bases from V and 10 bases from J, the junction contained 8 bases not matched to a gene. Germline assignment: CDR1 WSHSY and CDR2 SAAADI. CDR3 DNA: TGCGCCAGCCTCCTAGCGGGAGTGAAGGAGCAGTTCTTC. Translated: CASLLAGVKEQFF.

The CDR3 here is CASSQIPTGLVLDTQYF. The CDR3 coding sequence is TGCGCCAGCAGCCAAATCCCGACAGGGCTCGTTCTGGATACGCAGTATTTT. This chain joins TRBV10-2 and TRBJ2-3; TRBD1 aligns across 7 bases. CDR1 WSHSY and CDR2 SAAADI come from the germline V gene. The CDR3 loop spans 17 amino acids. The J segment lost 6 bases and the V segment lost 6 bases, leaving 18 bases of the junction unmatched.

This chain links TRBV27 with TRBJ2-7, with a weak D call TRBD1 (6 bases). The V gene's germline CDR1 is MNHEY and CDR2 SMNVEV (reference sequence). Trimming removed 6 bases from V and 5 bases from J, with 14 bases in between. This CDR3 contains 13 residues. In DNA form, the CDR3 reads TGTGCCAGCAGCAATACAGGGAGCCACGAGCAGTACTTC. Amino acid sequence: CASSNTGSHEQYF.

This chain joins TRBV28 and TRBJ1-3; a weak D match, TRBD1 (5 bases). The germline V gene encodes CDR1 MDHEN and CDR2 SYDVKM. Deletions cut 4 bases from V and 3 bases from J, with 10 bases between. There are 14 residues in the CDR3. CDR3: CASSSGNVGNTIYF. Written as DNA, the CDR3 is TGTGCCAGCAGTTCAGGGAACGTTGGAAACACCATATATTTT.

V usage is TRBV9 and J usage is TRBJ2-1; 10 bases line up with TRBD2. The CDR3 has 16 residues. V gave up 4 bases and J gave up 9 bases; unmatched junction bases: 13. Germline lookup yields CDR1 SGDLS and CDR2 YYNGEE. The CDR3 here is CASSLAGAPPLGEQFF. In nucleotides, the CDR3 is TGTGCCAGCAGCCTAGCGGGAGCTCCCCCTCTTGGTGAGCAGTTCTTC.